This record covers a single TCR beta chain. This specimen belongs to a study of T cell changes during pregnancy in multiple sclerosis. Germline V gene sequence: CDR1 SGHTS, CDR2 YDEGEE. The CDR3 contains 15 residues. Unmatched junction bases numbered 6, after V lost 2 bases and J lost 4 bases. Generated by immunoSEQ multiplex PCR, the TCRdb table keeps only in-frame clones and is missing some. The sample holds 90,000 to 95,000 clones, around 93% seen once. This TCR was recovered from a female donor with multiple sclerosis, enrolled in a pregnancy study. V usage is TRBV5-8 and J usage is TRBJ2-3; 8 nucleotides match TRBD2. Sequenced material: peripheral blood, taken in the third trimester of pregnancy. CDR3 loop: CASSLREGSADTQYF. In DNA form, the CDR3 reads TGTGCCAGCAGCTTACGGGAGGGCAGCGCAGATACGCAGTATTTT.